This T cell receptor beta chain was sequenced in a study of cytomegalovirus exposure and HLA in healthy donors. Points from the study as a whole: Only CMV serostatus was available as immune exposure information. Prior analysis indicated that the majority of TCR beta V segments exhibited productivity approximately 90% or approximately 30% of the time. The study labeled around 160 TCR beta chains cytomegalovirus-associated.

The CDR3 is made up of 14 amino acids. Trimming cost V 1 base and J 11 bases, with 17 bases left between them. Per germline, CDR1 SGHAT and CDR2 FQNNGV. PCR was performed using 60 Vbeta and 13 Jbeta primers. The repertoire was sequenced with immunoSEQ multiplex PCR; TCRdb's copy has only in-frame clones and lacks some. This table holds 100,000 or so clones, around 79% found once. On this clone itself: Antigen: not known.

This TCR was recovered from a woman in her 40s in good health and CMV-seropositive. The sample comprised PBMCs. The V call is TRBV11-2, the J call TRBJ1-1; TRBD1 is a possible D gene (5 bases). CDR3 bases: TGTGCCAGCAGCTTAGTTATGTTCGTCCAGGGTGCTTTCTTT. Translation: CASSLVMFVQGAFF. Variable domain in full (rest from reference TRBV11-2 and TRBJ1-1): EAGVAQSPRYKIIEKRQSVAFWCNPISGHATLYWYQQILGQGPKLLIQFQNNGVVDDSQLPKDRFSAERLKGVDSTLKIQPAKLEDSAVYLCASSLVMFVQGAFFGQGTRLTVV.